The 27 T cell receptor beta chains reported below all come from one sample, sequenced in a study of blood T cell repertoires in COVID-19. The table came from immunoSEQ multiplex PCR; TCRdb's copy has only in-frame clones and leaves some out. The repertoire has about 240,000 clones, approximately 78% of them found once; the top ten carry roughly 12%. The sample taken for sequencing was peripheral blood. These receptor sequences come from a woman aged 60-70 years with active or convalescent COVID-19.

The chain carries TRBV19 and TRBJ2-3; TRBD1 matches 7 bases. The ends lost 6 bases at V and 6 bases at J; junction bases unmatched: 9. The length of the CDR3 is 14 residues. Looked up from germline, CDR1 is LNHDA and CDR2 is SQIVND (reference sequence). CDR3 region: CASSEVQGVDTQYF. The CDR3, as DNA: TGTGCCAGTAGCGAGGTCCAGGGGGTGGATACGCAGTATTTT.

About this clone: At one end, the junction sequence differs from germline, possibly due to a read error. This rearrangement joins TRBV5-8 to TRBJ2-4; 7 bases are shared with TRBD1. This CDR3 has 12 amino acids. CDR1 is SGHTS and CDR2 is YDEGEE in the germline V gene. The CDR3 DNA sequence: TGTGCCAGCAGCCTGGGGACAGACCTTAGGAACTTC. Its translation is CASSLGTDLRNF.

The chain combines TRBV6-5 with TRBJ2-1; D gene ambiguous. With 8 bases removed from V and 3 bases from J, the gap between germline ends came to 8 bases. The CDR3 has 12 amino acids. The germline V gene encodes CDR1 MNHEY and CDR2 SVGAGI. The CDR3 loop reads CASRGDYNEQFF. In DNA form, the CDR3 reads TGTGCCAGCCGAGGAGACTACAATGAGCAGTTCTTC.

The rearrangement joins TRBV7-9 to TRBJ2-5; the match to TRBD1 covers 10 bases. CDR1 SEHNR and CDR2 FQNEAQ come from the germline V gene (reference sequence). The CDR3 has 13 amino acids. V shed 4 bases and J 5 bases; nucleotides not matched to a gene: 1. As DNA, the CDR3 is TGTGCCAGCAGCTGGGGACAGGGGGAGACCCAGTACTTC. Translation: CASSWGQGETQYF.

The rearrangement joins TRBV27 to TRBJ2-5; D is undetermined. Per germline, CDR1 MNHEY and CDR2 SMNVEV (reference sequence). V was trimmed by 3 bases and J by 3 bases, leaving 8 bases between them. The CDR3 covers 13 residues. Here the CDR3 DNA reads TGTGCCAGCAGTTTCTGGCTAGAAGAGACCCAGTACTTC. It encodes CASSFWLEETQYF.

The rearrangement uses TRBV19 and TRBJ2-2; tentatively, D is TRBD1 (6 bases). The V and J ends lost 5 bases and 6 bases respectively, with 13 bases between them. The CDR3 spans 14 residues. The germline gives CDR1 LNHDA, CDR2 SQIVND (reference sequence). CDR3 sequence reads: CASSWAGDPGELFF. CDR3 bases: TGTGCCAGTAGTTGGGCAGGGGATCCCGGGGAGCTGTTTTTT.

The chain carries TRBV2 and TRBJ1-1; 7 bases align to TRBD1. The germline CDR1 and CDR2 sequences are SNHLY and FYNNEI. This CDR3 contains 14 residues. The V and J ends lost 7 bases and 0 bases, in that order; junction bases with no gene match: 5. The CDR3 coding sequence is TGTGCCAGCACCGGGGACAGTATGAACACTGAAGCTTTCTTT. Its protein is CASTGDSMNTEAFF. Using reference TRBV2 and TRBJ1-1 for the parts outside the CDR3, the full variable domain is EPEVTQTPSHQVTQMGQEVILRCVPISNHLYFYWYRQILGQKVEFLVSFYNNEISEKSEIFDDQFSVERPDGSNFTLKIRSTKLEDSAMYFCASTGDSMNTEAFFGQGTRLTVV.

The chain recombines TRBV6-1 with TRBJ2-7, with a possible D match to TRBD2 (7 bases). The CDR3 has 16 amino acids. CDR1 is MNHNS, CDR2 SASEGT, per germline. Trimming removed 2 bases from V and 2 bases from J, with 16 bases in between. The CDR3 nucleotides read TGTGCCAGCAGTGAAAGTGGGGGGGGCGGAGCCTACGAGCAGTACTTC. Residues: CASSESGGGGAYEQYF.

The chain carries TRBV7-8 and TRBJ2-5, with D tentatively TRBD1 (7 bases). From germline, CDR1 is SGHVS and CDR2 FQNEAQ. CDR3 length equals 15 residues. V lost 5 bases and J lost 5, with 18 bases in between. DNA of the CDR3: TGTGCCAGCAGCCACCGGAGGGGGCGGCTGGAGACCCAGTACTTC. It specifies CASSHRRGRLETQYF.

The chain is built from TRBV30 and TRBJ1-3; D is uncertain. V dropped 2 bases and J dropped 3 bases, with 5 bases sitting between them. Per the germline V gene, CDR1 is GTSNPN and CDR2 is SVGIG (reference sequence). This CDR3 contains 12 residues. The DNA of the CDR3 is TGTGCCTGGAGTCAGTATGGAAACACCATATATTTT. It translates to CAWSQYGNTIYF.

This chain uses TRBV5-1 with TRBJ1-3, with D uncertain. The CDR3 is made up of 13 amino acids. CDR1 and CDR2 (germline): SGHRS, YFSETQ. V was trimmed by 6 bases and J by 0 bases, leaving 7 bases between them. The CDR3 coding sequence is TGCGCCAGCACCACTAACTCTGGAAACACCATATATTTT. Protein sequence: CASTTNSGNTIYF.

The rearrangement uses TRBV21-1 and TRBJ2-7; TRBD2, as called in the table, went unchecked against the DNA. TRBV21-1 is a known pseudogene. This CDR3 has 17 amino acids. CDR3 in DNA: TGTGCCAGCAGCAAAGGCCTGGGACTAGCGGGGGGCCTGGGGCAGTACTTC. Translation: CASSKGLGLAGGLGQYF.

The V gene is TRBV9, the J gene TRBJ2-7, with a weak D call TRBD2 (5 bases). V was clipped by 0 bases and J by 2 bases, with 12 bases between them. This CDR3 comprises 15 residues. Germline CDR1 is SGDLS and CDR2 is YYNGEE. Here the CDR3 reads CASSVAPGLTYEQYF. Here the CDR3 DNA reads TGTGCCAGCAGCGTAGCTCCGGGGTTGACCTACGAGCAGTACTTC.

This chain uses TRBV13 with TRBJ1-2; 7 bases map to TRBD1. The CDR3 is 15 residues long. CDR1 and CDR2 (germline): PRHDT, FYEKMQ (reference sequence). The V and J ends lost 5 bases and 1 base, in that order; junction bases with no gene match: 7. The CDR3 nucleotides read TGTGCCAGCAGCACATCCGGGACAGTTAACTATGGCTACACCTTC. Its translation: CASSTSGTVNYGYTF.

The chain joins TRBV28 to TRBJ1-5; D is ambiguous. This CDR3 region has 12 residues. Germline V lookup: CDR1 MDHEN, CDR2 SYDVKM. Trimming stripped 5 bases from V and 4 bases from J, with 6 bases between. The CDR3 region is CASSLFNQPQHF. CDR3 in DNA: TGTGCCAGCAGTCTGTTTAATCAGCCCCAGCATTTT.

This clone has a single count. The chain has TRBV5-1 and TRBJ1-2; D gene uncertain. Germline CDR1 SGHRS, CDR2 YFSETQ. CDR3 length: 14 amino acids. The ends were cut back, 1 base at V and 3 bases at J, with 10 bases in the middle. CDR3 nucleotide sequence: TGCGCCAGCAGCTTGTCCCCAGATGACTATGGCTACACCTTC. It specifies CASSLSPDDYGYTF.

This chain uses TRBV7-9 with TRBJ2-1; 7 nucleotides agree with TRBD2. The V gene end was trimmed by 1 base and the J gene end by 11 bases; junction bases not matched to a gene: 5. Germline loops: CDR1 SEHNR, CDR2 FQNEAQ (reference sequence). This CDR3 is 13 amino acids long. Here the CDR3 reads CASSLGGGIKQFF. The DNA of the CDR3 is TGTGCCAGCAGCTTAGGCGGGGGTATTAAGCAGTTCTTC. The complete variable domain, with remaining parts taken from reference TRBV7-9 and TRBJ2-1, reads DTGVSQNPRHKITKRGQNVTFRCDPISEHNRLYWYRQTLGQGPEFLTYFQNEAQLEKSRLLSDRFSAERPKGSFSTLEIQRTEQGDSAMYLCASSLGGGIKQFFGPGTRLTVL.

The chain is built from TRBV4-1 and TRBJ1-4, with 10 bases that match TRBD1. Germline CDR1 and CDR2: MGHRA and YSYEKL. The CDR3 extends over 17 amino acids. The V segment lost 4 bases and the J segment 0 bases; nucleotides outside the gene matches: 5. DNA of the CDR3: TGCGCCAGCAGCCGAGGGACAGGGGCGACAACTAATGAAAAACTGTTTTTT. It is translated as CASSRGTGATTNEKLFF.

J is TRBJ2-7 and V is TRBV2; TRBD1 is a possible D gene (6 bases). CDR3 length equals 12 residues. Trimming cost V 6 bases and J 6 bases, with 12 bases left between them. CDR1 SNHLY and CDR2 FYNNEI come from the germline V gene. The chain's CDR3 is CASSEQGGEQYF. In DNA, the CDR3 is TGTGCCAGCAGCGAACAGGGTGGCGAGCAGTACTTC.

The gene calls are TRBV19 and TRBJ2-2, with TRBD1 matching 8 bases. V shed 7 bases and J 8 bases; nucleotides not matched to a gene: 12. The CDR3 is 15 residues long. CDR1 and CDR2 from the germline V gene are LNHDA and SQIVND (reference sequence). This chain's CDR3 is CASTAPDRVAGELFF. The CDR3 nucleotides are TGTGCCAGTACGGCCCCGGACAGGGTTGCAGGGGAGCTGTTTTTT. Supplemented by reference TRBV19 and TRBJ2-2, the full variable domain reads DGGITQSPKYLFRKEGQNVTLSCEQNLNHDAMYWYRQDPGQGLRLIYYSQIVNDFQKGDIAEGYSVSREKKESFPLTVTSAQKNPTAFYLCASTAPDRVAGELFFGEGSRLTVL.

The V gene is TRBV9, the J gene TRBJ1-1; 9 nucleotides align to TRBD1. This CDR3 comprises 14 residues. The V and J ends lost 4 bases and 4 bases, in that order; junction bases with no gene match: 5. Germline V gene lookup returns CDR1 SGDLS and CDR2 YYNGEE. CDR3 coding DNA: TGTGCCAGCAGCCTAACGACAGGGGGCACTGAAGCTTTCTTT. Translation gives CASSLTTGGTEAFF.

The chain carries TRBV7-2 and TRBJ2-2, with TRBD2 identical over 14 bases. This CDR3 is 19 amino acids long. V was clipped by 3 bases and J by 2 bases; unmatched bases: 8. Germline V gives CDR1 SGHTA, CDR2 FQGNSA. CDR3 in amino acids: CASSFSGLAGGRNTGELFF. In nucleotides, the CDR3 is TGTGCCAGCAGCTTCTCCGGACTAGCGGGGGGTCGAAACACCGGGGAGCTGTTTTTT.

The chain carries TRBV7-9 and TRBJ2-3; D unresolved. CDR1 and CDR2 from the germline V gene are SEHNR and FQNEAQ (reference sequence). This CDR3 region has 15 residues. Trimming cost V 5 bases and J 2 bases, with 14 bases left between them. The CDR3 DNA follows: TGTGCCAGCAGCCGGGTCTCTGAGTCCACAGATACGCAGTATTTT. Residues: CASSRVSESTDTQYF.

The chain recombines TRBV12-3 or TRBV12-4 with TRBJ2-3; unclear D gene. There are 12 residues in the CDR3. V lost 3 bases to trimming and J lost 3 bases, with 4 bases between them. The CDR3 region has the DNA TGTGCCAGCAGTTTCTTAACAGATACGCAGTATTTT. Its protein product is CASSFLTDTQYF.

The CDR3 region has the DNA TGTGCCAGCAGCCAAGAGTCAGGGAAGAGCTCTGGAAACACCATATATTTT. This codes for CASSQESGKSSGNTIYF. V gene TRBV4-2 combines with J gene TRBJ1-3; tentatively, D is TRBD1 (5 bases). This CDR3 is built from 17 residues. Per germline, CDR1 LGHNA and CDR2 YNFKEQ. With 0 bases removed from V and 0 bases from J, the gap between germline ends came to 12 bases.

The CDR3 protein is CASTLGQAKNEAFF. CDR3 sequence (DNA): TGTGCCAGCACCCTCGGACAGGCTAAAAATGAAGCTTTCTTT. This chain joins TRBV5-4 and TRBJ1-1; 7 positions match TRBD1. V was clipped by 6 bases and J by 7 bases; unmatched bases: 12. The CDR3 totals 14 residues. Germline CDR1 is SGHNT and CDR2 is YYREEE (reference sequence). Drawing the rest from reference TRBV5-4 and TRBJ1-1, the complete variable domain is ETGVTQSPTHLIKTRGQQVTLRCSSQSGHNTVSWYQQALGQGPQFIFQYYREEENGRGNFPPRFSGLQFPNYSSELNVNALELDDSALYLCASTLGQAKNEAFFGQGTRLTVV.

This chain connects TRBV7-9 to TRBJ2-2, with 9 bases matching TRBD1. Trimming took 4 bases from V and 4 from J; bases not matched to a gene: 10. Germline CDR1 and CDR2: SEHNR and FQNEAQ (reference sequence). The CDR3 consists of 17 residues. The CDR3 DNA reads as TGTGCCAGCAGCTCCTACCCCCGGGACAGGGTCACCGGGGAGCTGTTTTTT. It encodes CASSSYPRDRVTGELFF.